This T cell receptor (beta chain) was found in a study of spatial heterogeneity in lung cancer. TCRdb reanalysed the 5' RACE reads using MiXCR and keeps one entry per CDR3 protein. The profile covers around 2,800 distinct CDR3 sequences, with 8% to 9.5% appearing a single time and roughly 25% taken by the ten largest. Regarding time point: sample taken at primary tumor resection. Extraction of whole RNA from tumor, nontumor lung or frozen PBMC preceded unsorted sequencing. This clonotype has at least ten counts. Its antigen is not identified. Per germline, CDR1 MNHEY and CDR2 SVGAGI. The CDR3 has 13 amino acids. V dropped 7 bases and J dropped 4 bases, with 13 bases sitting between them. Points from the study as a whole: Expanded alpha and beta TCR counts within tumors tracked tumor mutation counts.

This sequence was found in a male donor with early-stage non-small cell lung cancer. Sequenced here: lung tumor tissue, sampled at surgery. This sequence joins TRBV6-5 and TRBJ2-5; possibly TRBD2 for D (7 bases). CDR3 nucleotide sequence: TGTGCCAGCACTGGGGGGGCCCCAGAGACCCAGTACTTC. Amino acids: CASTGGAPETQYF.